The sequence of this T cell receptor beta chain was determined in a study of T cells in Graves' hyperthyroidism and ophthalmopathy. Study information: Peripheral blood was taken when the disease was first diagnosed, before any treatment began.

CDR1 SNHLY and CDR2 FYNNEI come from the germline V gene. V lost 6 bases and J lost 6, with 23 bases in between. This CDR3 is 16 amino acids long. This clonotype showed up many times. As yet, its antigen is unknown. Exclusion of patients followed from uncontrolled infection, other autoimmune disease, pregnancy or lactation. Researchers took RNA transcripts and amplified the TCR beta CDR3 regions from them. A set of HTBI primers served as the primers for a first-round RT-PCR of the TCR CDR3. In TCRdb, the multiplex PCR reads were re-called with MiXCR into one record per CDR3 protein. The table includes a few hundred thousand distinct CDR3 sequences, around 13% detected once. Study observations and caveats: Most thyroid-expanded clonotypes above 0.001 were also found in blood. Stable hyperthyroidism and ophthalmopathy were separated using 13 V-J signatures.

The genes are TRBV2 and TRBJ1-2, with TRBD1 as a possible D gene (6 bases). Sequenced input: blood. The TCR sequence derives from a young woman with Graves' hyperthyroidism that later progressed to Graves' ophthalmopathy. This CDR3 reads CASRKRGNLSWDGYTF. The CDR3 DNA follows: TGTGCCAGCAGAAAGAGGGGGAACTTGAGTTGGGATGGCTACACCTTC.